Below are 12 T cell receptor beta chains sequenced from a single sample in a study of blood T cell repertoires in COVID-19. Measured with immunoSEQ multiplex PCR; TCRdb has only the in-frame clones, and not every one. The sample includes approximately 120,000 clones, 90% to 95% of them seen just once. Sequenced: peripheral blood. These receptors were taken from a man in his fifties or sixties with COVID-19, enrolled during active disease.

The V gene is TRBV9, the J gene TRBJ2-1, with 8 bases that match TRBD2. CDR1 SGDLS and CDR2 YYNGEE come from the germline V gene. V shed 0 bases and J 0 bases; nucleotides not matched to a gene: 2. CDR3 length: 16 amino acids. This CDR3 is CASSVVSGSSYNEQFF. In nucleotides, the CDR3 is TGTGCCAGCAGCGTAGTGAGCGGGAGCTCCTACAATGAGCAGTTCTTC.

The chain has TRBV2 and TRBJ1-1; no reliable D call. The CDR3 extends over 14 amino acids. Germline-derived CDR1 and CDR2 are SNHLY and FYNNEI. Trimming removed 4 bases at V and 3 bases at J, with 12 bases between. CDR3 sequence (DNA): TGTGCCAGCAGTGTCCGAGAGCTAGACACTGAAGCTTTCTTT. Residues: CASSVRELDTEAFF.

V gene TRBV7-2 combines with J gene TRBJ1-2, with 9 positions matching TRBD1. The CDR3 runs to 16 residues. Losses at the gene ends were 4 bases for V and 6 bases for J; bases not matched to a gene: 12. Per the germline V gene, CDR1 is SGHTA and CDR2 is FQGNSA. As DNA, the CDR3 is TGTGCCAGCAGCTACAACACCGGGACAGGGTCTAATGGCTACACCTTC. Its translation is CASSYNTGTGSNGYTF.

The CDR3 DNA reads TGCGCCAGCAGCCGCCAGACTAGCGGGATTCGAGAGACCCAGTACTTC. Its protein product is CASSRQTSGIRETQYF. This rearrangement joins TRBV4-1 to TRBJ2-5; 11 nucleotides match TRBD2. Germline V gene sequence: CDR1 MGHRA, CDR2 YSYEKL. The length of the CDR3 is 16 residues. Losses at the gene ends were 4 bases for V and 4 bases for J; bases not matched to a gene: 8.

The V gene is TRBV6-5, the J gene TRBJ1-1, with D perhaps matching TRBD1 (6 bases). V was shortened by 2 bases and J by 2 bases, with 9 bases between the two germline ends. Germline V gene sequence: CDR1 MNHEY, CDR2 SVGAGI. This CDR3 spans 14 amino acids. CDR3 amino acids: CASSYGGLNTEAFF. The CDR3 DNA sequence: TGTGCCAGCAGTTACGGGGGCCTAAACACTGAAGCTTTCTTT.

This chain connects TRBV4-1 to TRBJ2-7; the match to TRBD2 covers 12 bases. Per the germline V gene, CDR1 is MGHRA and CDR2 is YSYEKL. Trimming removed 1 base from V and 2 bases from J; junction bases left unmatched: 9. The CDR3 is 18 amino acids. This chain's CDR3 is CASSQAASGRAPTYEQYF. DNA of the CDR3: TGCGCCAGCAGCCAAGCGGCTAGCGGGAGGGCCCCGACCTACGAGCAGTACTTC.

Only one count was recorded for this clone. The V gene is TRBV6-2 or TRBV6-3, the J gene TRBJ2-5; 10 bases fit TRBD1. The trim removed 8 bases at V and 4 bases at J, leaving 7 bases unmatched. The germline V gene encodes CDR1 MNHEY and CDR2 SVGEGT. CDR3 length: 14 residues. DNA for the CDR3: TGTGCCAGCCGCCGGACAGGGGGAAGAGAGACCCAGTACTTC. Translation gives CASRRTGGRETQYF.

The chain has TRBV12-3 or TRBV12-4 and TRBJ1-2; D is perhaps TRBD1 (6 bases). The V end was cut by 5 bases, the J end by 3 bases, with 10 bases between. The CDR3 runs 13 residues. The CDR3 spells CASSRRTDYGYTF. CDR3 sequence (DNA): TGTGCCAGCAGTCGTCGGACAGACTATGGCTACACCTTC.

This sequence joins TRBV19 and TRBJ2-4; 12 bases align to TRBD1. Germline V gene lookup returns CDR1 LNHDA and CDR2 SQIVND (reference sequence). Losses at the gene ends were 6 bases for V and 8 bases for J; bases not matched to a gene: 8. This CDR3 is 15 amino acids long. CDR3 coding DNA: TGTGCCAGTAGACCGGGACAGGGGGCGCGAGACATTCAGTACTTC. This encodes CASRPGQGARDIQYF. Filled out from reference TRBV19 and TRBJ2-4, the complete variable domain reads DGGITQSPKYLFRKEGQNVTLSCEQNLNHDAMYWYRQDPGQGLRLIYYSQIVNDFQKGDIAEGYSVSREKKESFPLTVTSAQKNPTAFYLCASRPGQGARDIQYFGAGTRLSVL.

The V call is TRBV27, the J call TRBJ2-1; TRBD2 matches at 9 bases. Germline values: CDR1 MNHEY, CDR2 SMNVEV (reference sequence). CDR3 length: 16 amino acids. The V gene end was trimmed by 6 bases and the J gene end by 3 bases; junction bases not matched to a gene: 9. This chain's CDR3 is CASRAGGRLIYNEQFF. DNA for the CDR3: TGTGCCAGCAGGGCGGGAGGGCGATTAATCTACAATGAGCAGTTCTTC.

The chain has TRBV3-1 (or the pseudogene TRBV3-2) and TRBJ2-5; the match to TRBD2 covers 12 bases. Germline-derived CDR1 and CDR2 are LGHDT and YNNKEL (reference sequence). V shed 6 bases and J 4 bases; nucleotides not matched to a gene: 6. This CDR3 is built from 15 residues. The CDR3 region is CASSGGLAGLETQYF. In DNA, the CDR3 is TGTGCCAGCAGTGGCGGACTAGCGGGATTAGAGACCCAGTACTTC.

The chain recombines TRBV7-9 with TRBJ2-3; D gene unclear. The germline V and J ends were trimmed by 2 bases and 2 bases, with 8 bases remaining between them. Germline assignment: CDR1 SEHNR and CDR2 FQNEAQ (reference sequence). The CDR3 is made up of 14 amino acids. The CDR3 bases are TGTGCCAGCAGCTTATGGTCACACACAGATACGCAGTATTTT. Its protein is CASSLWSHTDTQYF.